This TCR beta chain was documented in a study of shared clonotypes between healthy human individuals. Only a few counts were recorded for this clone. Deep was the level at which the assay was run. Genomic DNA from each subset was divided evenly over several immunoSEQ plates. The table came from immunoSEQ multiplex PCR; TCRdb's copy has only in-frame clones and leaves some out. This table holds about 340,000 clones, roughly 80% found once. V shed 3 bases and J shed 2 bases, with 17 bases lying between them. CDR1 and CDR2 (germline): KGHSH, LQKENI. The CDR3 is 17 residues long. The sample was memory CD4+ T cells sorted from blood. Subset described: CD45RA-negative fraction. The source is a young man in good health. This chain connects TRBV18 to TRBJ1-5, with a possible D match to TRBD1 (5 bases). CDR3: CASSPPRGTGGNQPQHF. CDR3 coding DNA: TGTGCCAGCTCACCCCCCCGGGGCACGGGGGGCAATCAGCCCCAGCATTTT.